This passage covers 26 T cell receptor beta chains from one sample sequenced in a study of cytomegalovirus exposure and HLA in healthy donors. The PCR employed 60 Vbeta primers together with 13 Jbeta primers. Generated by immunoSEQ multiplex PCR, the TCRdb table keeps only in-frame clones and is missing some. The sample consists of roughly 180,000 clones, roughly 78% of them appearing once. Sequences were obtained from PBMCs. These receptors all come from a woman aged 30 to 39 in good health and CMV-seronegative.

This chain connects TRBV19 to TRBJ1-1; TRBD1 matches 8 bases. In germline, CDR1 is LNHDA, CDR2 SQIVND (reference sequence). V trimming: 4 bases; J trimming: 7 bases; junction bases outside the gene matches: 5. CDR3 size: 13 residues. Here the CDR3 DNA reads TGTGCCAGTAGTACCCAGGACAGGGATGAAGCTTTCTTT. Translating gives CASSTQDRDEAFF.

This sequence joins TRBV7-8 and TRBJ2-3, with TRBD2 matching 8 bases. This CDR3 comprises 19 residues. V dropped 3 bases and J dropped 4; count of bases not matched to a gene: 18. Germline V gene lookup returns CDR1 SGHVS and CDR2 FQNEAQ. The DNA for the CDR3 is TGTGCCAGCAGCTTTAGTTCTGGACTAGCCGCGAGAGCCCCAGATACGCAGTATTTT. It codes for CASSFSSGLAARAPDTQYF.

The chain is built from TRBV19 and TRBJ1-2; D is uncertain. The CDR3 spans 15 residues. The germline V gene has CDR1 LNHDA and CDR2 SQIVND (reference sequence). Trimming removed 4 bases from V and 1 base from J, with 13 bases in between. For the CDR3, the DNA is TGTGCCAGTAGTACCCTTGTGCTAGTTAACTATGGCTACACCTTC. Its translation is CASSTLVLVNYGYTF.

CDR3 DNA: TGCGCCAGCAGCCAAGGTTTGCGGGGGGCCAACAATGAGCAGTTCTTC. Protein product: CASSQGLRGANNEQFF. The V call is TRBV4-3, the J call TRBJ2-1, with TRBD2 matching 8 bases. CDR1 and CDR2 from the germline V gene are LGHNA and YSLEER. This CDR3 comprises 16 residues. V trimming: 1 base; J trimming: 5 bases; junction bases outside the gene matches: 7.

The chain uses TRBV25-1 and TRBJ1-4; 7 bases line up with TRBD1. The V and J ends lost 1 base and 8 bases, in that order; junction bases with no gene match: 10. Germline values: CDR1 MGHDK, CDR2 SYGVNS. The CDR3 is 16 amino acids. The CDR3 sequence is CASSELGAGGLEKLFF. CDR3 coding DNA: TGTGCCAGCAGTGAATTAGGGGCAGGGGGTTTGGAAAAACTGTTTTTT.

This clone occurred a few times. The rearrangement links TRBV7-9 to TRBJ2-7, with TRBD1 as a possible D gene (5 bases). Germline V CDR1 and CDR2: SEHNR, FQNEAQ (reference sequence). The CDR3 loop spans 14 amino acids. Trimming shortened V by 3 bases and J by 2 bases, and 11 bases separated the two germline ends. This CDR3 reads CASSFQGRTYEQYF. CDR3 nucleotide sequence: TGTGCCAGCAGCTTCCAGGGAAGGACCTACGAGCAGTACTTC.

This chain uses TRBV6-4 with TRBJ2-1; D perhaps matches TRBD2 (7 bases). Trimming removed 3 bases at V and 7 bases at J, with 16 bases between. From germline, CDR1 is MRHNA and CDR2 SNTAGT. The CDR3 covers 15 residues. DNA of the CDR3: TGTGCCAGCAGTGAAGTGGGGGGGCCTAATAATGAGCAGTTCTTC. It specifies CASSEVGGPNNEQFF.

This chain uses TRBV6-5 with TRBJ2-1, with TRBD2 matching over 7 bases. This CDR3 region has 15 residues. Germline V gene sequence: CDR1 MNHEY, CDR2 SVGAGI. The J segment lost 5 bases and the V segment lost 5 bases, leaving 9 bases of the junction unmatched. As DNA, the CDR3 is TGTGCCAGCAGTGGATTAACAGCGGGGAACAATGAGCAGTTCTTC. Protein: CASSGLTAGNNEQFF.

This clone was recorded only once. The chain combines TRBV6-6 with TRBJ2-2, with D unclear. Germline lookup yields CDR1 MNHNY and CDR2 SVGAGI (reference sequence). This CDR3 has 13 residues. Trimming stripped 2 bases from V and 6 bases from J, with 7 bases between. The chain's CDR3 is CASSYLPAGELFF. As DNA, the CDR3 is TGTGCCAGCAGTTACCTACCCGCCGGGGAGCTGTTTTTT.

V usage is TRBV5-1 and J usage is TRBJ2-1, with TRBD1 matching over 9 bases. The CDR3 totals 15 residues. Germline V gene data show CDR1 as SGHRS and CDR2 as YFSETQ. V trimming: 3 bases; J trimming: 4 bases; junction bases outside the gene matches: 5. The CDR3 loop reads CASSWRDRAYNEQFF. CDR3 in DNA: TGCGCCAGCAGCTGGAGGGACAGGGCATACAATGAGCAGTTCTTC.

There are a few counts of this clone. Different DNA sequences within this sample yield the same CDR3. The genes are TRBV6-5 and TRBJ2-3, with a weak D call TRBD1 (6 bases). Germline V gene sequence: CDR1 MNHEY, CDR2 SVGAGI. The germline V and J ends were trimmed by 6 bases and 5 bases, with 12 bases remaining between them. There are 13 residues in the CDR3. The CDR3 here is CASSRQGLDTQYF. CDR3 coding DNA: TGTGCCAGCAGCAGGCAGGGGTTAGATACGCAGTATTTT.

The chain carries TRBV6-5 and TRBJ1-1; no reliable D call. Trimming removed 5 bases from V and 6 bases from J, with 10 bases in between. Germline V CDR1 and CDR2: MNHEY, SVGAGI. The CDR3 runs 12 residues. The CDR3 DNA follows: TGTGCCAGCAGTCGAACTGGAGCTGAAGCTTTCTTT. Translated: CASSRTGAEAFF.

The CDR3, as DNA: TGTGCCATCAGTGAGGAAATCGGGTCGGGCACTGAAGCTTTCTTT. Its protein is CAISEEIGSGTEAFF. The rearrangement uses TRBV10-3 and TRBJ1-1; unclear D gene. The CDR3 has 15 residues. Trimming removed 2 bases at V and 4 bases at J, with 14 bases between. Looked up from germline, CDR1 is ENHRY and CDR2 is SYGVKD.

The gene calls are TRBV5-6 and TRBJ2-7, with 7 bases identical to TRBD1. This CDR3 spans 16 amino acids. Germline CDR1 and CDR2: SGHDT and YYEEEE. V shed 2 bases and J 1 base; nucleotides not matched to a gene: 9. CDR3 nucleotide sequence: TGTGCCAGCAGCTTTACCGGGACAGACCTTTCCTACGAGCAGTACTTC. It codes for CASSFTGTDLSYEQYF.

The V call is TRBV6-4, the J call TRBJ2-1; no reliable D call. The CDR3 has 14 residues. Germline CDR1 MRHNA, CDR2 SNTAGT. Trimming removed 4 bases at V and 10 bases at J, with 17 bases between. CDR3 bases: TGTGCCAGCAGTGCCGCCCCGGGTTCTTTGGAGCAGTTCTTC. Its translation: CASSAAPGSLEQFF.

The V and J genes are TRBV4-2 and TRBJ1-2, with 7 bases fitting TRBD1. Germline V gene lookup returns CDR1 LGHNA and CDR2 YNFKEQ. V was pared by 4 bases and J by 2 bases, with 4 bases of the junction left unmatched. The CDR3 is 14 amino acids. The CDR3 nucleotides read TGTGCCAGCAGCCGGGACAGAATAAACTATGGCTACACCTTC. It yields the protein CASSRDRINYGYTF.

The chain joins TRBV4-3 to TRBJ2-3; perhaps TRBD2 as D (5 bases). The germline V gene encodes CDR1 LGHNA and CDR2 YSLEER. The CDR3 is 14 amino acids. V was trimmed by 8 bases and J by 2 bases, leaving 14 bases between them. CDR3 in DNA: TGCGCCAGCCGGGGAGCAGACTCCACAGATACGCAGTATTTT. As protein: CASRGADSTDTQYF.

This clone was seen many times. The V call is TRBV5-6, the J call TRBJ2-1; D is perhaps TRBD1 (6 bases). The germline gives CDR1 SGHDT, CDR2 YYEEEE. The CDR3 loop spans 17 amino acids. The germline V and J ends were trimmed by 2 bases and 0 bases, with 15 bases remaining between them. The DNA for the CDR3 is TGTGCCAGCAGCTTCGACAGGACTGACTTCTCCTACAATGAGCAGTTCTTC. Its protein is CASSFDRTDFSYNEQFF.

Turning to this clone: The CDR3 does not close with the conserved phenylalanine or tryptophan, likely indicating a read error. The V call is TRBV7-2, the J call TRBJ1-1; D is unclear. The V end lost 0 bases, the J end lost 6 bases, and 8 bases lay between the germline ends. CDR1 is SGHTA and CDR2 is FQGNSA in the germline V gene. The CDR3 consists of 13 residues. The CDR3 here is CASSLALSAEAFL. The CDR3 DNA reads as TGTGCCAGCAGCTTAGCGCTCAGCGCTGAAGCTTTCCTT.

This chain uses TRBV4-3 with TRBJ1-5; the D is unclear. Germline V gene lookup returns CDR1 LGHNA and CDR2 YSLEER. V was shortened by 0 bases and J by 4 bases, with 7 bases between the two germline ends. The CDR3 runs 14 residues. DNA for the CDR3: TGCGCCAGCAGCCAAGAACTTGCTAATCAGCCCCAGCATTTT. It codes for CASSQELANQPQHF.

V usage is TRBV2 and J usage is TRBJ1-2; tentative D call: TRBD1 (6 bases). The V gene's germline CDR1 is SNHLY and CDR2 FYNNEI. The CDR3 sequence is 14 residues long. Between the trimmed V and J ends, which lost 5 bases and 3 bases, there was a span of 13 bases. CDR3 sequence reads: CASSPLTGDYGYTF. The CDR3 nucleotides read TGTGCCAGCAGTCCGTTGACAGGAGACTATGGCTACACCTTC.

This clone has a handful of counts. The gene calls are TRBV9 and TRBJ1-5, with D uncertain. Trimming stripped 0 bases from V and 8 bases from J, with 15 bases between. The CDR3 has 15 amino acids. The germline CDR1 and CDR2 sequences are SGDLS and YYNGEE. CDR3 in amino acids: CASSVGVGGFEPQHF. Here the CDR3 DNA reads TGTGCCAGCAGCGTAGGGGTGGGAGGGTTCGAGCCCCAGCATTTT.

The DNA for the CDR3 is TGTGCCAGCAGCTTGGGCCGTGGCGGGGGGAACACTGAAGCTTTCTTT. Amino acid sequence: CASSLGRGGGNTEAFF. The rearrangement links TRBV5-6 to TRBJ1-1; D may be TRBD1 (5 bases). The V gene lost 0 bases and the J gene lost 1 base, with 13 bases spanning the gap. In germline, CDR1 is SGHDT, CDR2 YYEEEE. The CDR3 spans 16 residues.

The gene calls are TRBV7-8 and TRBJ2-5, with a possible D match to TRBD1 (6 bases). V was shortened by 5 bases and J by 6 bases, with 16 bases between the two germline ends. The CDR3 length is 14 residues. The V gene's germline CDR1 is SGHVS and CDR2 FQNEAQ. CDR3 residues: CASSPSQGLKTQYF. The CDR3 DNA is TGTGCCAGCAGCCCCTCACAGGGATTGAAGACCCAGTACTTC.

The chain carries TRBV11-2 and TRBJ2-7; 10 nucleotides match TRBD2. The V gene's germline CDR1 is SGHAT and CDR2 FQNNGV. CDR3 length: 15 residues. V lost 4 bases to trimming and J lost 6 bases; unmatched junction nucleotides: 9. CDR3 loop: CASSSLTSGFGEQYF. The CDR3 bases are TGTGCCAGCAGCTCCCTGACTAGCGGGTTTGGCGAGCAGTACTTC.

The CDR3 loop is CAWSPPRGRHQPQHF. The CDR3 DNA is TGTGCCTGGAGCCCCCCCAGGGGGCGGCATCAGCCCCAGCATTTT. The chain couples TRBV30 to TRBJ1-5, with TRBD1 matching over 8 bases. V lost 3 bases, J lost 5 bases, and 9 bases stayed unmatched. Per germline, CDR1 GTSNPN and CDR2 SVGIG (reference sequence). This CDR3 is 15 amino acids long.